The 25 T cell receptor beta chains below all came from one sample that was sequenced in a study of T cell repertoires in cytomegalovirus infection. TCRdb re-called the reads with MiXCR, one entry per CDR3 protein. The sample records around 450,000 distinct CDR3 sequences, roughly 30% being singletons. The sequenced material came from PBMCs. These receptors came from a human donor in good health (CMV status not recorded). Some clones in this sample may be carry-over from other donors' samples.

This clonotype has more than one count but fewer than ten. The V and J genes are TRBV5-6 and TRBJ2-7; D unclear. CDR3 length: 14 residues. Germline assignment: CDR1 SGHDT and CDR2 YYEEEE. V lost 4 bases and J 3 bases, leaving 14 bases between the germline ends. CDR3 sequence: CASSPALGGYEQYF. As DNA, the CDR3 is TGTGCCAGCAGCCCCGCCCTAGGCGGCTACGAGCAGTACTTC.

The chain employs TRBV7-3 and TRBJ1-4, with no clear D. V dropped 5 bases and J dropped 5 bases, with 21 bases sitting between them. From germline, CDR1 is SGHTA and CDR2 FQGTGA. This CDR3 region has 17 residues. The CDR3 nucleotides are TGTGCCAGCAGCCCTGGACGGACGGAAGCACTGAATGAAAAACTGTTTTTT. Translating gives CASSPGRTEALNEKLFF. Supplemented by reference TRBV7-3 and TRBJ1-4, the full variable domain reads GAGVSQTPSNKVTEKGKYVELRCDPISGHTALYWYRQSLGQGPEFLIYFQGTGAADDSGLPNDRFFAVRPEGSVSTLKIQRTERGDSAVYLCASSPGRTEALNEKLFFGSGTQLSVL.

This clonotype was picked up a small number of times. CDR3 amino acids: CASSLGLAGGQQETQYF. The DNA for the CDR3 is TGTGCCAGCAGCTTAGGTCTAGCGGGGGGGCAGCAAGAGACCCAGTACTTC. V and J are TRBV7-2 and TRBJ2-5; 12 nucleotides match TRBD2. Germline CDR1 reads SGHTA; CDR2 reads FQGNSA. This CDR3 contains 17 residues. Losses at the gene ends were 1 base for V and 2 bases for J; bases not matched to a gene: 5.

To note about this clonotype: In this CDR3 the conserved last residue, phenylalanine or tryptophan, is missing, so a read error is likely. The chain combines TRBV7-2 with TRBJ2-1, with D perhaps TRBD1 (6 bases). In germline, CDR1 is SGHTA, CDR2 FQGNSA. CDR3 length: 15 amino acids. V gave up 4 bases and J gave up 6 bases, with 16 bases separating them. The CDR3 nucleotides read TGTGCCAGCAGCTGGAACAGGGCAGTGAGCAATGAGCAGTTCTTA. It yields the protein CASSWNRAVSNEQFL.

V gene TRBV4-1 combines with J gene TRBJ2-3; TRBD1 agrees at 8 bases. V gave up 11 bases and J gave up 6 bases; unmatched junction bases: 16. Germline lookup yields CDR1 MGHRA and CDR2 YSYEKL. This CDR3 region has 15 residues. The CDR3 sequence: CARDRGKLLGDTQYF. DNA for the CDR3: TGCGCCCGCGACAGGGGCAAGCTGCTCGGTGATACGCAGTATTTT.

There are many counts of this clonotype. The CDR3 DNA reads as TGTGCCAGCAGCCCGCCTAATTTAGCGGGGGGAAAGACCCAGTACTTC. It specifies CASSPPNLAGGKTQYF. This sequence joins TRBV7-8 and TRBJ2-5; 10 bases agree with TRBD2. Germline trimming cut 5 bases from V and 6 bases from J; bases unmatched to any gene: 12. This CDR3 is 16 amino acids long. Germline-derived CDR1 and CDR2 are SGHVS and FQNEAQ.

CDR3: CAISEPPGQLAKNIQYF. The CDR3 DNA is TGTGCCATCAGTGAACCTCCGGGACAGTTAGCCAAAAACATTCAGTACTTC. The chain links TRBV10-3 to TRBJ2-4; 7 bases line up with TRBD1. The CDR3 covers 17 residues. From germline, CDR1 is ENHRY and CDR2 SYGVKD. The trim removed 3 bases at V and 0 bases at J, leaving 8 bases unmatched.

V and J are TRBV19 and TRBJ2-3; D tentatively fits TRBD1 or TRBD2 (6 bases each). The germline gives CDR1 LNHDA, CDR2 SQIVND (reference sequence). This CDR3 region has 14 residues. V was clipped by 9 bases and J by 2 bases, with 15 bases between them. The CDR3 reads CASHPWGATDTQYF. In DNA form, the CDR3 reads TGTGCCAGCCACCCGTGGGGGGCCACAGATACGCAGTATTTT.

The CDR3, as DNA: TGTGCCAGCAGTTACCCTCCTACTAGCGGGGGGTTCTCCTACGAGCAGTACTTC. Translation gives CASSYPPTSGGFSYEQYF. The genes are TRBV6-6 and TRBJ2-7, with 12 positions matching TRBD2. This CDR3 comprises 18 residues. V shed 2 bases, J shed 0 bases, and the junction held 8 bases outside the gene matches. Germline CDR1 is MNHNY and CDR2 is SVGAGI (reference sequence).

This clonotype was seen more than once but under ten times. The chain links TRBV30 to TRBJ1-2; D call uncertain. V lost 2 bases and J 4 bases, leaving 8 bases between the germline ends. The CDR3 consists of 12 residues. Germline V CDR1 and CDR2: GTSNPN, SVGIG (reference sequence). The CDR3 is CAWSPAFYGYTF. CDR3 in DNA: TGTGCCTGGAGTCCGGCGTTCTATGGCTACACCTTC.

This clonotype was found a few times. This rearrangement joins TRBV5-6 to TRBJ1-1, with 7 bases matching TRBD1. J was trimmed by 0 bases and V by 6 bases; bases with no gene match: 5. The CDR3 runs to 14 residues. Germline-derived CDR1 and CDR2 are SGHDT and YYEEEE. CDR3 protein: CASTGGPLNTEAFF. The CDR3 bases are TGTGCCAGCACAGGGGGACCCCTGAACACTGAAGCTTTCTTT.

This clonotype was recorded a few times. V is TRBV11-2 and J is TRBJ2-5; TRBD1 agrees at 7 bases. The V segment lost 5 bases and the J segment 6 bases; nucleotides outside the gene matches: 9. Germline V gives CDR1 SGHAT, CDR2 FQNNGV. This CDR3 has 14 amino acids. The CDR3 region has the DNA TGTGCCAGCAGCCCCAGACAGGGTCCACAGACCCAGTACTTC. It yields the protein CASSPRQGPQTQYF. Filled out from reference TRBV11-2 and TRBJ2-5, the complete variable domain reads EAGVAQSPRYKIIEKRQSVAFWCNPISGHATLYWYQQILGQGPKLLIQFQNNGVVDDSQLPKDRFSAERLKGVDSTLKIQPAKLEDSAVYLCASSPRQGPQTQYFGPGTRLLVL.

V is TRBV12-3 or TRBV12-4 and J is TRBJ2-5, with D possibly being TRBD2 (6 bases). The V gene lost 3 bases and the J gene lost 8 bases, with 16 bases spanning the gap. The CDR3 is 14 residues long. The CDR3 nucleotides read TGTGCCAGCAGTTTTTCGGGGGTGGTGGATACCCAGTACTTC. Translation gives CASSFSGVVDTQYF.

V gene TRBV6-1 combines with J gene TRBJ1-1; D is undetermined. The germline V and J ends were trimmed by 6 bases and 0 bases, with 14 bases remaining between them. The CDR3 spans 15 residues. The germline gives CDR1 MNHNS, CDR2 SASEGT. CDR3 in DNA: TGTGCCAGCAGCCCCGGCAGAGTAATGAACACTGAAGCTTTCTTT. Protein: CASSPGRVMNTEAFF.

V usage is TRBV7-9 and J usage is TRBJ2-5, with TRBD1 as a possible D gene (5 bases). The V end lost 4 bases, the J end lost 5 bases, and 11 bases lay between the germline ends. This CDR3 region has 13 residues. Germline V gives CDR1 SEHNR, CDR2 FQNEAQ (reference sequence). In DNA, the CDR3 is TGTGCCAGCAGCTATGGGGCGTCGGAGACCCAGTACTTC. Protein: CASSYGASETQYF.

The chain has TRBV6-5 and TRBJ1-2, with 8 positions matching TRBD1. J was trimmed by 5 bases and V by 7 bases; bases with no gene match: 6. CDR1 is MNHEY, CDR2 SVGAGI, per germline. The CDR3 sequence is 13 residues long. CDR3 protein: CASTLDRAYGYTF. DNA for the CDR3: TGTGCCAGCACTTTGGACAGGGCGTATGGCTACACCTTC.

This clonotype was recorded a few times. The V call is TRBV23-1, the J call TRBJ2-3; 7 bases fit TRBD1. TRBV23-1 is designated an ORF whose function remains uncertain. After removal of 6 bases from V and 12 bases from J, the junction contained 12 bases not matched to a gene. CDR3 length equals 13 residues. CDR3 in DNA: TGCGCCAGCAGACTGTCGGACAGGACGCCTCAGTATTTT. Residues: CASRLSDRTPQYF.

The table lists this clonotype with a few counts. V usage is TRBV7-9 and J usage is TRBJ1-3; perhaps TRBD1 as D (5 bases). V was cut by 2 bases and J by 0 bases, with 11 bases left in between. CDR3 length: 16 amino acids. Germline CDR1 is SEHNR and CDR2 is FQNEAQ (reference sequence). The CDR3 sequence: CASSLRDRYSGNTIYF. CDR3 DNA sequence: TGTGCCAGCAGCTTAAGGGACCGCTACTCTGGAAACACCATATATTTT.

This clonotype was observed many times. The genes are TRBV12-3 or TRBV12-4 and TRBJ1-1, with a possible D match to TRBD1 (5 bases). CDR3 length equals 15 residues. V dropped 4 bases and J dropped 2 bases, with 14 bases sitting between them. The CDR3 DNA is TGTGCCAGCAGTTGGTCCGGGGCGGGAAACACTGAAGCTTTCTTT. This sequence encodes CASSWSGAGNTEAFF.

This clonotype was picked up many times. The rearrangement links TRBV6-1 to TRBJ1-1, with D possibly being TRBD1 (6 bases). Looked up from germline, CDR1 is MNHNS and CDR2 is SASEGT. With 0 bases removed from V and 0 bases from J, the gap between germline ends came to 14 bases. The CDR3 totals 17 residues. The CDR3 region is CASSEALSRTVNTEAFF. The CDR3 bases are TGTGCCAGCAGTGAAGCGCTTAGCAGGACAGTGAACACTGAAGCTTTCTTT.

This chain joins TRBV12-3 or TRBV12-4 and TRBJ2-7; D ambiguous. The CDR3 is 12 residues long. The V and J ends lost 6 bases and 5 bases respectively, with 11 bases between them. This chain's CDR3 is CASSIGWDEQYF. CDR3 bases: TGTGCCAGCAGCATTGGGTGGGACGAGCAGTACTTC.

The chain has TRBV11-2 and TRBJ2-7; D call uncertain. This CDR3 is 12 amino acids long. Trimming removed 4 bases from V and 5 bases from J, with 9 bases in between. Per the germline V gene, CDR1 is SGHAT and CDR2 is FQNNGV. The DNA for the CDR3 is TGTGCCAGCAGCTGGGTGGGGAACGAGCAGTACTTC. Residues: CASSWVGNEQYF.

This CDR3 is CASRSYGTGKYNEQFF. As DNA, the CDR3 is TGTGCCAGCAGGTCTTACGGGACGGGGAAATACAATGAGCAGTTCTTC. This rearrangement joins TRBV6-5 to TRBJ2-1; D assignment may be TRBD1 or TRBD2 (5 bases each). The CDR3 extends over 16 amino acids. The germline V gene encodes CDR1 MNHEY and CDR2 SVGAGI. V shed 6 bases and J shed 4 bases, with 19 bases lying between them.

This clonotype has a handful of counts. The chain uses TRBV6-2 or TRBV6-3 and TRBJ1-1, with a tentative D call TRBD1 (5 bases). The CDR3 is 12 amino acids. Germline assignment: CDR1 MNHEY and CDR2 SVGEGT. V gave up 5 bases and J gave up 7 bases, with 11 bases separating them. CDR3 loop: CASSAGGIEAFF. The DNA of the CDR3 is TGTGCCAGCAGTGCGGGGGGAATTGAAGCTTTCTTT.

On this clonotype: An end of the junction differs from the germline gene, which may be a read error. The chain links TRBV14 to TRBJ1-1; D unclear. CDR3 size: 13 residues. Germline V gene lookup returns CDR1 SGHDN and CDR2 FVKESK. The CDR3, as DNA: TGTGCCAGCCGCCAAGCCTCGAACACTGAAGCTTTCTTT. This gives the protein CASRQASNTEAFF.